Listed here are 25 T cell receptor beta chains from one sample, sequenced in a study of identical twins. TCRdb re-called the 5' RACE reads with MiXCR, one entry per CDR3 protein. The sample lists about 390,000 distinct CDR3 sequences; roughly 10% were seen once. Sequences were obtained from naive T cells sorted from blood. These receptors originate from a woman aged 45 to 65 in good health.

This clonotype was counted between two and nine times. This chain uses TRBV14 with TRBJ2-5; the D is unclear. CDR3 length: 17 residues. Looked up from germline, CDR1 is SGHDN and CDR2 is FVKESK. V was cut by 1 base and J by 4 bases, with 19 bases left in between. CDR3 sequence reads: CASSQAFIGRAVETQYF. The CDR3 coding sequence is TGTGCCAGCAGCCAAGCTTTTATCGGCCGGGCCGTAGAGACCCAGTACTTC. The variable domain in full, completed from reference TRBV14 and TRBJ2-5, reads EAGVTQFPSHSVIEKGQTVTLRCDPISGHDNLYWYRRVMGKEIKFLLHFVKESKQDESGMPNNRFLAERTGGTYSTLKVQPAELEDSGVYFCASSQAFIGRAVETQYFGPGTRLLVL.

This clonotype occurred many times. J is TRBJ1-2 and V is TRBV4-1; the match to TRBD1 covers 12 bases. After removal of 1 base from V and 8 bases from J, the junction contained 8 bases not matched to a gene. CDR1 and CDR2 (germline): MGHRA, YSYEKL. The CDR3 spans 16 residues. For the CDR3, the DNA is TGCGCCAGCAGCCAAGCACCGGGACAGGGGGCGAACGGCTACACCTTC. It codes for CASSQAPGQGANGYTF.

The chain employs TRBV29-1 and TRBJ2-1; 13 bases are shared with TRBD2. This CDR3 has 14 amino acids. After removal of 5 bases from V and 7 bases from J, the junction contained 5 bases not matched to a gene. Per the germline V gene, CDR1 is SQVTM and CDR2 is ANQGSEA. CDR3 sequence: CSVPTSGRVNEQFF. The CDR3 nucleotides are TGCAGCGTTCCTACTAGCGGGAGGGTTAATGAGCAGTTCTTC.

A few counts support this clonotype. The gene calls are TRBV13 and TRBJ2-3; maybe TRBD2 (6 bases). Trimming left V 3 bases short and J 2 bases short, with 9 bases between. CDR3 length: 14 amino acids. Germline assignment: CDR1 PRHDT and CDR2 FYEKMQ (reference sequence). DNA for the CDR3: TGTGCCAGCAGCTTTGGCGGGAACACAGATACGCAGTATTTT. This encodes CASSFGGNTDTQYF.

There are many counts of this clonotype. The V gene is TRBV12-3 or TRBV12-4, the J gene TRBJ2-1, with 12 bases lining up with TRBD2. The CDR3 length is 16 residues. With 5 bases clipped from V and 4 bases from J, the junction kept 6 bases outside the gene matches. The CDR3 reads CASSGLLAGGYNEQFF. The CDR3 DNA reads as TGTGCCAGCAGTGGCCTTCTAGCGGGAGGGTACAATGAGCAGTTCTTC.

The chain recombines TRBV6-2 or TRBV6-3 with TRBJ2-7; tentative D call: TRBD1 (5 bases). This CDR3 spans 12 amino acids. CDR1 is MNHEY and CDR2 is SVGEGT in the germline V gene. With 6 bases removed from V and 6 bases from J, the gap between germline ends came to 12 bases. As DNA, the CDR3 is TGTGCCAGCAGCATCCAGGGTTTCGAGCAGTACGTC. Translated: CASSIQGFEQYV.

This clonotype was found many times. One junction end does not reproduce the germline sequence, and a read error may be involved. The rearrangement links TRBV7-7 to TRBJ2-3; weak D call: TRBD1 (5 bases). Looked up from germline, CDR1 is SSHAT and CDR2 is FNYEAQ (reference sequence). This CDR3 is built from 14 residues. Here the CDR3 DNA reads TGTGCTAGCAGCTCCACCAGGGACACAGATACGCAGTATTTT. Translated, it gives CASSSTRDTDTQYF.

This clonotype was observed at least ten times. The chain is built from TRBV14 and TRBJ2-1; TRBD2 matches 7 bases. Germline trimming cut 0 bases from V and 1 base from J; bases unmatched to any gene: 9. This CDR3 has 18 residues. Germline V CDR1 and CDR2: SGHDN, FVKESK. This CDR3 reads CASSQDWAGAGSYNEQFF. The CDR3 region has the DNA TGTGCCAGCAGCCAAGATTGGGCGGGAGCAGGGTCCTACAATGAGCAGTTCTTC.

This clonotype was observed at least ten times. The V and J genes are TRBV3-1 and TRBJ1-6; tentatively, D is TRBD1 (5 bases). The CDR3 covers 16 residues. The V end was cut by 1 base, the J end by 4 bases, with 11 bases between. Germline loops: CDR1 LGHDT, CDR2 YNNKEL (reference sequence). CDR3 loop: CASSQVPTAYNSPLHF. The CDR3 bases are TGTGCCAGCAGCCAAGTACCGACAGCATATAATTCACCCCTCCACTTT.

The CDR3, as DNA: TGTGCCAGCAGTTGGACAGGGTATAGTGAGCAGTTCTTC. It translates to CASSWTGYSEQFF. V is TRBV12-3 or TRBV12-4 and J is TRBJ2-1; 8 nucleotides align to TRBD1. Trimming took 4 bases from V and 9 from J; bases not matched to a gene: 5. This CDR3 comprises 13 residues.

Here the CDR3 DNA reads TGTGCCAGCAGTTTATCCACAGGGGGCCCCTACGAGCAGTACGTC. Protein: CASSLSTGGPYEQYV. The J gene is TRBJ2-7, the V gene TRBV27; 9 nucleotides align to TRBD1. Germline V CDR1 and CDR2: MNHEY, SMNVEV (reference sequence). With V trimmed by 0 bases and J by 2 bases, 2 bases remained unmatched. This CDR3 is 15 amino acids long.

This clonotype was observed many times. The chain uses TRBV5-6 and TRBJ1-5; 8 nucleotides agree with TRBD1. This CDR3 is 16 amino acids long. After removal of 2 bases from V and 3 bases from J, the junction contained 7 bases not matched to a gene. CDR1 and CDR2 from the germline V gene are SGHDT and YYEEEE. CDR3 in amino acids: CASSFGGQADNQPQHF. For the CDR3, the DNA is TGTGCCAGCAGCTTTGGGGGACAGGCAGACAATCAGCCCCAGCATTTT.

This clonotype was observed a handful of times. The V and J genes are TRBV24-1 and TRBJ2-7, with 7 bases fitting TRBD1. J was trimmed by 1 base and V by 6 bases; bases with no gene match: 11. Germline values: CDR1 KGHDR, CDR2 SFDVKD. The CDR3 loop spans 16 amino acids. CDR3 in DNA: TGTGCCACCAGTCCTAACAGGGGCGTTCAGTCCTACGAGCAGTACGTC. It translates to CATSPNRGVQSYEQYV.

The rearrangement links TRBV20-1 to TRBJ1-1; D remains unclear. The germline V gene has CDR1 DFQATT and CDR2 SNEGSKA (reference sequence). V was shortened by 1 base and J by 4 bases, with 7 bases between the two germline ends. The CDR3 runs to 12 residues. DNA for the CDR3: TGCAGTGCTAGAGGAAGTGGCACTGAAGCTTTCTTT. Translation gives CSARGSGTEAFF.

This clonotype was seen more than once but under ten times. The chain joins TRBV11-3 to TRBJ1-3; perhaps TRBD1 as D (5 bases). Per the germline V gene, CDR1 is SGHNT and CDR2 is YENEEA. V lost 0 bases to trimming and J lost 8 bases, with 20 bases between them. CDR3 length: 17 amino acids. The CDR3 DNA sequence: TGTGCCAGCAGCTTAGACCTTACGGGGCAGGCGTCATACACCATATATTTT. Translating it yields CASSLDLTGQASYTIYF.

This clonotype was seen many times. The rearrangement joins TRBV12-3 or TRBV12-4 to TRBJ2-3, with 7 bases matching TRBD2. The CDR3 runs 13 residues. Trimming removed 4 bases from V and 6 bases from J; junction bases left unmatched: 4. CDR3 bases: TGTGCCAGCAGTTCGACTAGCTCGGATACGCAGTATTTT. Protein sequence: CASSSTSSDTQYF.

The chain has TRBV29-1 and TRBJ1-2; D unclear. The CDR3 sequence is 13 residues long. With 3 bases removed from V and 5 bases from J, the gap between germline ends came to 13 bases. CDR1 is SQVTM, CDR2 ANQGSEA, per germline. The CDR3 loop reads CSVDNTNGYGYTF. CDR3 nucleotides: TGCAGCGTTGATAACACAAACGGTTATGGCTACACCTTC. The full variable domain, rest sourced from reference TRBV29-1 and TRBJ1-2, is SAVISQKPSRDICQRGTSLTIQCQVDSQVTMMFWYRQQPGQSLTLIATANQGSEATYESGFVIDKFPISRPNLTFSTLTVSNMSPEDSSIYLCSVDNTNGYGYTFGSGTRLTVV.

This clonotype was seen at least ten times. The V gene is TRBV9, the J gene TRBJ2-7; D is possibly TRBD2 (5 bases). V lost 0 bases and J 2 bases, leaving 9 bases between the germline ends. CDR1 SGDLS and CDR2 YYNGEE come from the germline V gene. The CDR3 contains 14 residues. The CDR3 reads CASSVEPGTYEQYF. The CDR3 DNA follows: TGTGCCAGCAGCGTAGAACCGGGAACCTACGAGCAGTACTTC. The full variable domain, completed using reference TRBV9 and TRBJ2-7, is DSGVTQTPKHLITATGQRVTLRCSPRSGDLSVYWYQQSLDQGLQFLIQYYNGEERAKGNILERFSAQQFPDLHSELNLSSLELGDSALYFCASSVEPGTYEQYFGPGTRLTVT.

This clonotype was seen at least ten times. The chain uses TRBV5-1 and TRBJ1-1; no clear D. The germline gives CDR1 SGHRS, CDR2 YFSETQ. This CDR3 has 14 residues. Trimming removed 4 bases at V and 1 base at J, with 11 bases between. CDR3 region: CASSIQPGNTEAFF. CDR3 DNA: TGCGCCAGCAGCATACAGCCTGGGAACACTGAAGCTTTCTTT.

This clonotype was counted a few times. This chain links TRBV6-2 or TRBV6-3 with TRBJ2-7, with a weak D call TRBD2 (6 bases). The CDR3 extends over 15 amino acids. Per the germline V gene, CDR1 is MNHEY and CDR2 is SVGEGT. The V gene lost 6 bases and the J gene lost 3 bases, with 18 bases spanning the gap. The CDR3 DNA is TGTGCCAGCAGCTACGCCCTCCGGGGGAGCTACGAGCAGTACTTC. Translating it yields CASSYALRGSYEQYF.

This clonotype was detected a few times. The chain links TRBV15 to TRBJ1-2; 8 positions agree with TRBD1. CDR3 length equals 14 residues. Germline V gene lookup returns CDR1 LNHNV and CDR2 YYDKDF (reference sequence). V dropped 3 bases and J dropped 0; count of bases not matched to a gene: 0. The chain's CDR3 is CATSRDRANYGYTF. The CDR3 DNA reads as TGTGCCACCAGCAGGGACAGGGCTAACTATGGCTACACCTTC.

In this sample, this clonotype turned up many times. The chain is built from TRBV28 and TRBJ2-3; possibly TRBD2 for D (6 bases). The germline V gene encodes CDR1 MDHEN and CDR2 SYDVKM. The CDR3 contains 15 residues. V lost 3 bases to trimming and J lost 7 bases, with 17 bases between them. The CDR3 protein is CASSLRDSATHTQYF. For the CDR3, the DNA is TGTGCCAGCAGTTTGCGGGACTCTGCAACGCATACGCAGTATTTT.

This chain links TRBV12-3 or TRBV12-4 with TRBJ2-5; 14 bases line up with TRBD2. This CDR3 is 16 amino acids long. J lost 4 bases, V lost 3 bases, and 4 bases had no gene match. The CDR3 spells CASSFRLAGGGETQYF. In DNA, the CDR3 is TGTGCCAGCAGTTTTAGACTAGCGGGAGGGGGAGAGACCCAGTACTTC.

This clonotype showed up just a few times. V usage is TRBV27 and J usage is TRBJ2-5, with TRBD2 identical over 11 bases. The CDR3 runs to 15 residues. V lost 4 bases, J lost 4 bases, and 5 bases stayed unmatched. Germline loops: CDR1 MNHEY, CDR2 SMNVEV (reference sequence). CDR3 protein: CASSYFSGRAETQYF. The CDR3 region has the DNA TGTGCCAGCAGTTACTTTAGCGGGAGGGCAGAGACCCAGTACTTC.

There are a few counts of this clonotype. The chain is built from TRBV27 and TRBJ2-7, with 8 bases aligning to TRBD1. The CDR3 length is 17 residues. Germline trimming cut 0 bases from V and 2 bases from J; bases unmatched to any gene: 9. Germline V lookup: CDR1 MNHEY, CDR2 SMNVEV (reference sequence). The CDR3 nucleotides are TGTGCCAGCAGTTTATCGATAAGGACAGGGCAACCCTACGAGCAGTACGTC. Amino acids: CASSLSIRTGQPYEQYV.